The clone carrying this TCR beta chain has just a few counts. Antigen unknown. This sample stems from a study of T-cell memory formation after mild COVID-19. Whole-study results and caveats: A second wave expanding day 15 to 37 was CD4+-biased; contracting clones were balanced. Contracting CD8+ clones were enriched in EMRA, CD4+ mainly in CM and EM.

TCRdb itself ran the 5' RACE reads through MiXCR, one entry per CDR3 protein. The repertoire holds over 130,000 distinct CDR3 sequences, with around 15% as singletons. The CDR3 spans 15 residues. Per germline, CDR1 SGHTA and CDR2 FQGTGA. V was pared by 6 bases and J by 3 bases, with 4 bases of the junction left unmatched. Sequencing was performed on PBMCs or a T cell subset sorted from them (not recorded which). This receptor was obtained from an adult woman who had mild COVID-19 (a few samples of this study predate the infection). Cell type and time point are not known. J is TRBJ2-1 and V is TRBV7-3; the match to TRBD1 covers 11 bases. The CDR3 bases are TGTGCCAGCAGTCCCGGGACAGGGGGCTACAATGAGCAGTTCTTC. It yields the protein CASSPGTGGYNEQFF. The variable domain in full, completed from reference TRBV7-3 and TRBJ2-1, reads GAGVSQTPSNKVTEKGKYVELRCDPISGHTALYWYRQSLGQGPEFLIYFQGTGAADDSGLPNDRFFAVRPEGSVSTLKIQRTERGDSAVYLCASSPGTGGYNEQFFGPGTRLTVL.